This T cell receptor (beta chain) comes out of a study of blood T cell repertoires in COVID-19. Per the study methods: Cell counts per sample came from amplifying reference gene primers. TCRdb keeps only in-frame clones here, not all; method: immunoSEQ multiplex PCR. Clonal size and the V and J genes are those of that table, whereas D and trimming came from the DNA. Of about 76,000 clones in the sample, about 90% were seen once. V lost 5 bases to trimming and J lost 8 bases; unmatched junction nucleotides: 8. Per germline, CDR1 SEHNR and CDR2 FQNEAQ (reference sequence). This CDR3 spans 13 amino acids.

The gene calls are TRBV7-9 and TRBJ1-2; 7 bases map to TRBD1. This sequence was found in a human donor in a cohort sampled during active COVID-19. The sequenced sample consisted of peripheral blood. The CDR3 DNA follows: TGTGCCAGCAGCCCGGGACAGTCGTCGGGCTACACCTTC. Residues: CASSPGQSSGYTF. The full variable domain, completed using reference TRBV7-9 and TRBJ1-2, is DTGVSQNPRHKITKRGQNVTFRCDPISEHNRLYWYRQTLGQGPEFLTYFQNEAQLEKSRLLSDRFSAERPKGSFSTLEIQRTEQGDSAMYLCASSPGQSSGYTFGSGTRLTVV.